A selection of T cell receptor beta chains follows, all from one sample in a study of vaccination and CD4 T cells after COVID-19. TCRdb re-called the PCR reads with MiXCR, one entry per CDR3 protein. The sample shows some 2,000 distinct CDR3 sequences, about half of them seen only once. Antigen specificity for these receptors is unknown. The sample consisted of CD4+ T cells from blood, cultured in vitro, taken after SARS-CoV-2 vaccination. These receptors all come from a human donor who had recovered from COVID-19. The CDR3 runs from the conserved cysteine through the conserved F or W. Each record gives: V gene, D gene, clone size, J gene, CDR3 DNA, CDR3 protein. D genes are given only for firm matches. Part of the rows lack a size; the others show once, few, many or a class for expanded clones.

V: TRBV11-2
D: TRBD2
size: .
J: TRBJ2-1
DNA: TGTGCCAGCAGCATTACCGGGACTAGCGCAGACAATGAGCAGTTCTTC
CDR3: CASSITGTSADNEQFF

V: TRBV20-1
D: TRBD2
size: few
J: TRBJ2-7
DNA: TGCAGTGCTAAGGGACTAGCGGGAGGGCCCAACTACGAGCAGTACTTC
CDR3: CSAKGLAGGPNYEQYF

V: TRBV6-5
D: .
size: .
J: TRBJ2-5
DNA: TGTGCCAGCAGTTACTCCCGGCAGGGAGAGACCCAGTACTTC
CDR3: CASSYSRQGETQYF

V: TRBV7-9
D: TRBD2
size: .
J: TRBJ2-3
DNA: TGTGCCAGCAGCGTAAGGCGGGAGGGTCGCACAGATACGCAGTATTTT
CDR3: CASSVRREGRTDTQYF

V: TRBV27
D: .
size: once
J: TRBJ1-5
DNA: TGTGCCAGCAGGCCCCCAGGGGCATTGGGCAGCAATCAGCCCCAGCATTTT
CDR3: CASRPPGALGSNQPQHF

V: TRBV19
D: .
size: few
J: TRBJ1-2
DNA: TGTGCCAGTAGTATCGGGATCCGGGATGAAGGCTACACCTTC
CDR3: CASSIGIRDEGYTF

V: TRBV11-1
D: TRBD1
size: .
J: TRBJ2-3
DNA: TGTGCCAGCAGCCCTACAGGGGACACAGATACGCAGTATTTT
CDR3: CASSPTGDTDTQYF

V: TRBV24-1
D: .
size: .
J: TRBJ2-1
DNA: TGTGCCACCGCTAGTCTGGGCAATGAGCAGTTCTTC
CDR3: CATASLGNEQFF

V: TRBV28
D: .
size: .
J: TRBJ2-7
DNA: TGTGCCAGCAGTTTATCCAGGAACGAGCAGTACTTC
CDR3: CASSLSRNEQYF

V: TRBV27
D: .
size: few
J: TRBJ2-2
DNA: TGTGCCAGCAGTTTGGCGGGAAAGGGAACCGGGGAGCTGTTTTTT
CDR3: CASSLAGKGTGELFF

V: TRBV5-1
D: .
size: few
J: TRBJ2-1
DNA: TGCGCCAGCAGCTTGGGAGACCTAGCGAATGAGCAGTTCTTC
CDR3: CASSLGDLANEQFF

V: TRBV28
D: .
size: .
J: TRBJ1-1
DNA: TGTGCCAGCAGTTTTAGGGGCACTGAAGCTTTCTTT
CDR3: CASSFRGTEAFF

V: TRBV24-1
D: .
size: .
J: TRBJ2-7
DNA: TGTGCCACCAGTGATTTTGGCCACGAGCAGTACTTC
CDR3: CATSDFGHEQYF

V: TRBV20-1
D: TRBD2
size: once
J: TRBJ2-1
DNA: TGCAGTGCTAGAGAGCTAGCGGGGTACAATGAGCAGTTCTTC
CDR3: CSARELAGYNEQFF

V: TRBV14
D: .
size: .
J: TRBJ2-2
DNA: TGTGCCAGCAGCCGACCTGGGGTCCTCGGGAACACCGGGGAGCTGTTTTTT
CDR3: CASSRPGVLGNTGELFF

V: TRBV7-2
D: .
size: .
J: TRBJ1-5
DNA: TGTGCCAGCAGCTTAGACGGATTAGGTGAGCCCCAGCATTTT
CDR3: CASSLDGLGEPQHF

V: TRBV10-3
D: TRBD1
size: .
J: TRBJ1-1
DNA: TGTGCCATCAGTGCTTTAACAGGGGGCACTGAAGCTTTCTTT
CDR3: CAISALTGGTEAFF

V: TRBV21-1
D: .
size: .
J: TRBJ1-3
DNA: TGTGCCAGCAGCCAACTTCGCACTGGAAACACCATATATTTT
CDR3: CASSQLRTGNTIYF

V: TRBV15
D: .
size: few
J: TRBJ2-5
DNA: TGTGCCACCAGCAGAGTGTCGGAGGGAGAGACCCAGTACTTC
CDR3: CATSRVSEGETQYF

V: TRBV30
D: .
size: .
J: TRBJ1-1
DNA: TGTGCCTGGAGGAAGAGAGGCACTTTAGCTTTCTTT
CDR3: CAWRKRGTLAFF

V: TRBV7-3
D: .
size: .
J: TRBJ2-1
DNA: TGTGCCAGCAGCCTGGGAGGGGGCCCGCGGGATGAGCAGTTCTTC
CDR3: CASSLGGGPRDEQFF

V: TRBV7-3
D: TRBD2
size: few
J: TRBJ2-1
DNA: TGTGCCAGCAGCATCCAGCGGGATTATGAGCAGTTCTTC
CDR3: CASSIQRDYEQFF

V: TRBV15
D: TRBD1
size: once
J: TRBJ2-3
DNA: TGTGCCACCAGCAGAGATGCGGGACAGGGCACAGATACGCAGTATTTT
CDR3: CATSRDAGQGTDTQYF

V: TRBV18
D: TRBD1
size: .
J: TRBJ2-6
DNA: TGTGCCAGCTCACCGCCGGGACAGGTAGTTGGGGCCAACGTCCTGACTTTC
CDR3: CASSPPGQVVGANVLTF

V: TRBV2
D: .
size: .
J: TRBJ1-5
DNA: TGTGCCAGCAGCGAAACCGAGGGATGGAGTCAGCCCCAGCATTTT
CDR3: CASSETEGWSQPQHF

V: TRBV7-9
D: .
size: .
J: TRBJ2-7
DNA: TGTGCCAGCAGCTTAGTCATCGAGACAGATTCCTACGAGCAGTACTTC
CDR3: CASSLVIETDSYEQYF

V: TRBV27
D: .
size: .
J: TRBJ1-5
DNA: TGTGCCAGCAGTTTTCATGCATCCAATCAGCCCCAGCATTTT
CDR3: CASSFHASNQPQHF